This entry lists 14 T cell receptor beta chains sequenced from one sample in a study of cytomegalovirus exposure and HLA in healthy donors. A multiplex PCR was run with 60 Vbeta primers and 13 Jbeta primers. Measured with immunoSEQ multiplex PCR; TCRdb has only the in-frame clones, and not every one. The table lists tens of thousands of clones, 79% of them singletons. Sample: PBMCs. The receptors here all came from a woman aged 40 to 50 in good health and CMV-seropositive.

This clone has only a few counts. This chain uses TRBV29-1 with TRBJ2-7; 7 bases fit TRBD2. CDR1 and CDR2 (germline): SQVTM, ANQGSEA. This CDR3 contains 12 residues. The ends lost 6 bases at V and 2 bases at J; junction bases unmatched: 4. CDR3 amino acids: CSVVRGTYEQYF. The CDR3 DNA sequence: TGCAGCGTCGTGCGGGGGACCTACGAGCAGTACTTC.

The chain joins TRBV19 to TRBJ2-3, with TRBD2 as a possible D gene (6 bases). The CDR3 runs 14 residues. Between the trimmed V and J ends, which lost 8 bases and 5 bases, there was a span of 17 bases. Germline CDR1 is LNHDA and CDR2 is SQIVND (reference sequence). This chain's CDR3 is CASGKAGLGDTQYF. DNA of the CDR3: TGTGCCAGTGGGAAGGCGGGACTCGGAGATACGCAGTATTTT.

The rearrangement uses TRBV9 and TRBJ2-1, with D maybe TRBD2 (5 bases). Germline CDR1 and CDR2: SGDLS and YYNGEE. This CDR3 has 15 amino acids. V was cut by 2 bases and J by 5 bases, with 14 bases left in between. CDR3 loop: CASSVFPGTNNEQFF. In DNA form, the CDR3 reads TGTGCCAGCAGCGTTTTCCCGGGAACCAACAATGAGCAGTTCTTC.

J is TRBJ1-2 and V is TRBV5-4, with 7 nucleotides matching TRBD1. Germline-derived CDR1 and CDR2 are SGHNT and YYREEE (reference sequence). Trimming cost V 0 bases and J 3 bases; bases outside gene matches: 2. The CDR3 extends over 14 amino acids. This CDR3 is CASSLEQGDYGYTF. As DNA, the CDR3 is TGTGCCAGCAGCTTGGAGCAGGGGGACTATGGCTACACCTTC. The full variable domain, in which reference TRBV5-4 and TRBJ1-2 provide the parts outside the CDR3, is ETGVTQSPTHLIKTRGQQVTLRCSSQSGHNTVSWYQQALGQGPQFIFQYYREEENGRGNFPPRFSGLQFPNYSSELNVNALELDDSALYLCASSLEQGDYGYTFGSGTRLTVV.

This clone came up a few times. The V gene is TRBV19, the J gene TRBJ2-7; 10 bases line up with TRBD1. Germline V lookup: CDR1 LNHDA, CDR2 SQIVND (reference sequence). Losses at the gene ends were 10 bases for V and 5 bases for J; bases not matched to a gene: 11. The CDR3 runs to 14 residues. CDR3 loop: CATATTGGINEQYF. In nucleotides, the CDR3 is TGTGCCACCGCAACGACAGGGGGCATCAACGAGCAGTACTTC.

The CDR3 DNA follows: TGTGCCAGCAGCTTTCCTGTGGGGACAGGGGATGTGCAGTACTTC. Translating it yields CASSFPVGTGDVQYF. V and J are TRBV13 and TRBJ2-7, with TRBD1 matching 10 bases. Trimming took 3 bases from V and 9 from J; bases not matched to a gene: 11. The CDR3 covers 15 residues. Germline V gene data show CDR1 as PRHDT and CDR2 as FYEKMQ (reference sequence). Full variable domain (rest looked up from reference TRBV13 and TRBJ2-7): AAGVIQSPRHLIKEKRETATLKCYPIPRHDTVYWYQQGPGQDPQFLISFYEKMQSDKGSIPDRFSAQQFSDYHSELNMSSLELGDSALYFCASSFPVGTGDVQYFGPGTRLTVT.

The chain recombines TRBV18 with TRBJ2-1, with D possibly being TRBD1 (6 bases). Trimming shortened V by 6 bases and J by 8 bases, and 17 bases separated the two germline ends. The CDR3 totals 14 residues. Germline CDR1 KGHSH, CDR2 LQKENI. DNA for the CDR3: TGTGCCAGCTCGTCCGGGACAAATCCCGATGAGCAGTTCTTC. Amino acids: CASSSGTNPDEQFF.

The chain recombines TRBV5-4 with TRBJ1-5, with unresolved D. The CDR3 extends over 13 amino acids. Trimming pared 0 bases from V and 5 bases from J, leaving 6 bases between. CDR1 and CDR2 (germline): SGHNT, YYREEE (reference sequence). The CDR3 region is CASSLGGDQPQHF. The CDR3 coding sequence is TGTGCCAGCAGCTTGGGGGGAGATCAGCCCCAGCATTTT. Together with reference TRBV5-4 and TRBJ1-5, the CDR3 gives the full variable domain: ETGVTQSPTHLIKTRGQQVTLRCSSQSGHNTVSWYQQALGQGPQFIFQYYREEENGRGNFPPRFSGLQFPNYSSELNVNALELDDSALYLCASSLGGDQPQHFGDGTRLSIL.

The rearrangement joins TRBV30 to TRBJ1-2; D is uncertain. CDR3 size: 13 residues. Trimming pared 3 bases from V and 4 bases from J, leaving 12 bases between. From germline, CDR1 is GTSNPN and CDR2 SVGIG (reference sequence). The CDR3 DNA reads TGTGCCTGGAGGGCGACGGGGTCCTATGGCTACACCTTC. It is translated as CAWRATGSYGYTF.

This chain uses TRBV2 with TRBJ2-1; tentatively, D is TRBD2 (5 bases). CDR3 length equals 15 residues. Per the germline V gene, CDR1 is SNHLY and CDR2 is FYNNEI. Trimming left V 6 bases short and J 4 bases short, with 16 bases between. This CDR3 is CASRQAEAPYNEQFF. In DNA form, the CDR3 reads TGTGCCAGCAGGCAAGCGGAGGCACCATACAATGAGCAGTTCTTC.

This clone has more than one count but fewer than ten. The chain employs TRBV9 and TRBJ2-3; 12 nucleotides align to TRBD2. The germline gives CDR1 SGDLS, CDR2 YYNGEE. The length of the CDR3 is 19 residues. After removal of 4 bases from V and 3 bases from J, the junction contained 15 bases not matched to a gene. Here the CDR3 DNA reads TGTGCCAGCAGCCCCCGGGCGGGAAGGACTAGCGGGGTAACAGATACGCAGTATTTT. Protein: CASSPRAGRTSGVTDTQYF.

The chain couples TRBV29-1 to TRBJ1-2; no reliable D call. There are 12 residues in the CDR3. Germline V gene lookup returns CDR1 SQVTM and CDR2 ANQGSEA. V was shortened by 4 bases and J by 5 bases, with 11 bases between the two germline ends. CDR3 sequence reads: CSVALTEYGYTF. The DNA of the CDR3 is TGCAGCGTTGCACTTACCGAATATGGCTACACCTTC. Complete variable domain (other parts from reference TRBV29-1 and TRBJ1-2): SAVISQKPSRDICQRGTSLTIQCQVDSQVTMMFWYRQQPGQSLTLIATANQGSEATYESGFVIDKFPISRPNLTFSTLTVSNMSPEDSSIYLCSVALTEYGYTFGSGTRLTVV.

The CDR3 loop reads CASGQGPNTGELFF. In nucleotides, the CDR3 is TGTGCCAGCGGTCAGGGCCCCAACACCGGGGAGCTGTTTTTT. V gene TRBV6-1 combines with J gene TRBJ2-2; D is perhaps TRBD1 (5 bases). The length of the CDR3 is 14 residues. The germline V gene encodes CDR1 MNHNS and CDR2 SASEGT. Trimming removed 8 bases at V and 2 bases at J, with 12 bases between.

This clone showed up just once. This chain uses TRBV4-1 with TRBJ1-2; no firm D call. Germline V CDR1 and CDR2: MGHRA, YSYEKL. This CDR3 spans 14 amino acids. V gave up 0 bases and J gave up 6 bases, with 11 bases separating them. This chain's CDR3 is CASSQEPPINGYTF. As DNA, the CDR3 is TGCGCCAGCAGCCAAGAACCACCTATTAATGGCTACACCTTC.